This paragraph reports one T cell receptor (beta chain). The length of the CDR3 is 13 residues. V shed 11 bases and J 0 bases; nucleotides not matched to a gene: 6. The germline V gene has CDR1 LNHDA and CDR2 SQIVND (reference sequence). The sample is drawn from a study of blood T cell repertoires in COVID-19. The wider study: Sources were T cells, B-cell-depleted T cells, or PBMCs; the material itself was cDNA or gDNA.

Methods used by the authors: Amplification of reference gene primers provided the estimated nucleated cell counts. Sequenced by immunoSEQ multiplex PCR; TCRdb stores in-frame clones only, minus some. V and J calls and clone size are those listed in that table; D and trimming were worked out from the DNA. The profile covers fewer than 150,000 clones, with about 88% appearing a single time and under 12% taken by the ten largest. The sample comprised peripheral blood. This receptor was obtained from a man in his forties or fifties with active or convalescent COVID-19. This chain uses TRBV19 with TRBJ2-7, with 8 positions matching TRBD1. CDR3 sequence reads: CAWRTGSSYEQYF. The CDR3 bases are TGTGCCTGGCGGACAGGGAGCTCCTACGAGCAGTACTTC.